The 21 T cell receptor beta chains reported below all come from one sample, sequenced in a study of blood T cells in healthy people across ages. The authors ran a second PCR of about 7 to 11 cycles using a sample-barcoded 5' primer and a J-beta primer mix. TCRdb reprocessed the 5' RACE reads with MiXCR, giving one entry per CDR3 protein. Of about 1.5 million distinct CDR3 sequences listed, about 45% are singletons. Sequencing was carried out using blood. The receptors derive from a young woman in good health.

About this clonotype: A read error may account for a junction end that differs from germline. This sequence joins TRBV30 and TRBJ1-2; D is possibly TRBD1 (6 bases). CDR3 length equals 13 residues. Germline CDR1 and CDR2: GTSNPN and SVGIG (reference sequence). The chain's CDR3 is CARRGVGSYGYTF. The CDR3 region has the DNA TGTGCCCGGAGGGGGGTCGGGAGCTATGGCTACACCTTC.

This clonotype was recorded only once. V gene TRBV2 combines with J gene TRBJ1-2, with D possibly matching TRBD1 (5 bases). Germline V CDR1 and CDR2: SNHLY, FYNNEI. The CDR3 is 13 residues long. With 7 bases removed from V and 8 bases from J, the gap between germline ends came to 17 bases. The CDR3 DNA is TGTGCCAGCACCCAGACAGTGTATAACGGCTACACCTTC. It specifies CASTQTVYNGYTF.

This clonotype was seen more than once but under ten times. V and J are TRBV27 and TRBJ2-7; maybe TRBD2 (7 bases). Trimming stripped 6 bases from V and 3 bases from J, with 18 bases between. This CDR3 has 15 residues. CDR1 MNHEY and CDR2 SMNVEV come from the germline V gene (reference sequence). The CDR3 nucleotides are TGTGCCAGCAGGCACCTCCGGGGGGCCGACTACGAGCAGTACTTC. Protein: CASRHLRGADYEQYF.

This clonotype was detected only a few times. The chain combines TRBV11-2 with TRBJ1-2, with a possible D match to TRBD1 (5 bases). The CDR3 is 15 residues long. CDR1 is SGHAT and CDR2 is FQNNGV in the germline V gene. V dropped 6 bases and J dropped 4 bases, with 18 bases sitting between them. In DNA, the CDR3 is TGTGCCAGCAGACGAGAGGGTGGAGGGACCTATGGCTACACCTTC. Translated: CASRREGGGTYGYTF.

This clonotype was detected only a few times. The chain has TRBV27 and TRBJ1-6; no firm D call. V was pared by 4 bases and J by 9 bases, with 10 bases between. Germline values: CDR1 MNHEY, CDR2 SMNVEV (reference sequence). This CDR3 region has 13 residues. CDR3 region: CASSSASSSPLHF. In DNA form, the CDR3 reads TGTGCCAGCAGTTCGGCGAGTAGTTCACCCCTCCACTTT.

Only a few counts were recorded for this clonotype. This chain joins TRBV14 and TRBJ2-1; 7 positions match TRBD2. CDR1 and CDR2 (germline): SGHDN, FVKESK. Trimming took 0 bases from V and 8 from J; bases not matched to a gene: 13. This CDR3 is 17 amino acids long. The CDR3 region has the DNA TGTGCCAGCAGCCAAGATAGAAGCGGGAAAGGTTGGGATGAGCAGTTCTTC. It yields the protein CASSQDRSGKGWDEQFF.

The genes are TRBV4-1 and TRBJ2-4; D call uncertain. The DNA end lines up better with TRBJ2-7; the J call may be wrong. The CDR3 has 15 residues. The germline V gene has CDR1 MGHRA and CDR2 YSYEKL. The CDR3 region has the DNA TGCGCCAGCAGCCCCAGGACCTATCCTACGGGCGAGCAGTACTTC. Encoded protein: CASSPRTYPTGEQYF.

V is TRBV6-6 and J is TRBJ2-1; the D gene could be TRBD1 or TRBD2 (5 bases each). Per the germline V gene, CDR1 is MNHNY and CDR2 is SVGAGI (reference sequence). V lost 5 bases, J lost 2 bases, and 16 bases lay in between. The CDR3 length is 16 residues. The CDR3 DNA reads TGTGCCAGCAGTAAACTCGGGGACCGAGCCTACAATGAGCAGTTCTTC. Translating it yields CASSKLGDRAYNEQFF.

This chain connects TRBV20-1 to TRBJ2-6; no definite D call. The germline CDR1 and CDR2 sequences are DFQATT and SNEGSKA (reference sequence). The ends were cut back, 3 bases at V and 4 bases at J, with 16 bases in the middle. The CDR3 is 16 residues long. The CDR3 reads CSARDKGIRGANVLTF. The CDR3 coding sequence is TGCAGTGCTAGGGATAAAGGCATTCGAGGGGCCAACGTCCTGACTTTC.

This clonotype has just a few counts. The rearrangement joins TRBV6-2 or TRBV6-3 to TRBJ2-1; tentative D call: TRBD2 (5 bases). In germline, CDR1 is MNHEY, CDR2 SVGEGT. Deletions cut 11 bases from V and 2 bases from J, with 16 bases between. This CDR3 has 14 residues. The CDR3 nucleotides read TGTGCCGCAACCGACCGAGGGACCTACAATGAGCAGTTCTTC. Its protein is CAATDRGTYNEQFF.

The chain employs TRBV4-3 and TRBJ2-7, with 10 nucleotides matching TRBD1. Trimming removed 7 bases from V and 5 bases from J; junction bases left unmatched: 8. This CDR3 spans 14 amino acids. Germline assignment: CDR1 LGHNA and CDR2 YSLEER. The CDR3 region is CASKAGTGVDEQYF. Here the CDR3 DNA reads TGCGCCAGCAAGGCCGGGACAGGGGTCGACGAGCAGTACTTC.

The rearrangement uses TRBV29-1 and TRBJ2-1; TRBD1 aligns across 9 bases. The CDR3 has 15 amino acids. In germline, CDR1 is SQVTM, CDR2 ANQGSEA. J gave up 4 bases and V 8 bases, and 12 bases lay outside the gene matches. Here the CDR3 DNA reads TGCAGCATAAGCCACAGGGGGCCCCTTTACAATGAGCAGTTCTTC. It codes for CSISHRGPLYNEQFF.

This chain connects TRBV9 to TRBJ1-5; TRBD1 aligns across 8 bases. Germline CDR1 and CDR2: SGDLS and YYNGEE. With V trimmed by 3 bases and J by 5 bases, 4 bases remained unmatched. The CDR3 covers 14 residues. The CDR3 DNA is TGTGCCAGCAGCGCGACAGGGGCGGATCAGCCCCAGCATTTT. The encoded protein is CASSATGADQPQHF.

This chain connects TRBV12-3 or TRBV12-4 to TRBJ2-2, with D possibly TRBD1 on 5 matching bases. This CDR3 has 13 amino acids. Trimming removed 5 bases at V and 6 bases at J, with 10 bases between. CDR3 residues: CASSLVGAGELFF. CDR3 DNA: TGTGCCAGCAGTCTAGTAGGGGCCGGGGAGCTGTTTTTT.

The chain carries TRBV6-1 and TRBJ1-2; a weak D match, TRBD1 (6 bases). The CDR3 spans 15 residues. V dropped 5 bases and J dropped 0 bases, with 13 bases sitting between them. The germline V gene has CDR1 MNHNS and CDR2 SASEGT. CDR3 region: CASSLQGHTNYGYTF. The DNA of the CDR3 is TGTGCCAGCAGTTTACAGGGCCACACTAACTATGGCTACACCTTC.

As DNA, the CDR3 is TGCGCCAGCAGCCAAGGCGTGACCGCCGGCTCCTACAATGAGCAGTACTTC. Residues: CASSQGVTAGSYNEQYF. J is TRBJ2-1 and V is TRBV4-1; no reliable D call. The tail of the sequence fits TRBJ2-7 better, so the J call may be wrong. The CDR3 totals 17 residues. CDR1 is MGHRA, CDR2 YSYEKL, per germline.

About this clonotype: A read error may produce the germline difference seen at one junction end. The CDR3 spells CASSYQLGDTEVFF. The DNA for the CDR3 is TGTGCCAGCAGTTACCAGTTAGGGGACACTGAAGTTTTCTTT. V usage is TRBV6-2 or TRBV6-3 and J usage is TRBJ1-1, with D tentatively TRBD1 (6 bases). Germline V gene data show CDR1 as MNHEY and CDR2 as SVGEGT. The CDR3 covers 14 residues.

V usage is TRBV7-9 and J usage is TRBJ2-7; TRBD1 might be the D (5 bases). Germline V gene sequence: CDR1 SEHNR, CDR2 FQNEAQ (reference sequence). The CDR3 covers 15 residues. V was pared by 0 bases and J by 1 base, with 10 bases between. CDR3 DNA: TGTGCCAGCAGCTTAGCGCAGGGAACTTCCTACGAGCAGTACTTC. Its protein is CASSLAQGTSYEQYF.

The chain combines TRBV12-3 or TRBV12-4 with TRBJ2-1; D is unresolved. Trimming removed 3 bases from V and 9 bases from J, with 9 bases in between. The CDR3 runs 12 residues. The CDR3 sequence: CASSFGTPEQFF. In nucleotides, the CDR3 is TGTGCCAGCAGTTTTGGCACGCCTGAGCAGTTCTTC.

In this sample, this clonotype turned up a few times. The rearrangement uses TRBV7-2 and TRBJ1-5; 7 nucleotides match TRBD1. The V segment lost 3 bases and the J segment 7 bases; nucleotides outside the gene matches: 3. The CDR3 has 13 amino acids. Germline assignment: CDR1 SGHTA and CDR2 FQGNSA. The CDR3 protein is CASSFGTDQPQHF. CDR3 sequence (DNA): TGTGCCAGCAGCTTTGGGACAGACCAGCCCCAGCATTTT.

The chain recombines TRBV28 with TRBJ1-5; TRBD1 agrees at 7 bases. Germline trimming cut 2 bases from V and 2 bases from J; bases unmatched to any gene: 6. Germline V gives CDR1 MDHEN, CDR2 SYDVKM. The CDR3 covers 16 residues. CDR3 protein: CASSLQTGRGNQPQHF. CDR3 sequence (DNA): TGTGCCAGCAGTTTACAGACAGGGAGAGGCAATCAGCCCCAGCATTTT.